The clone carrying this TCR beta chain was found a few times. Each CDR3 protein gets one entry after TCRdb re-called the RT-PCR reads with MiXCR. The repertoire includes hundreds of thousands of distinct CDR3 sequences, about 14% of them detected once, and roughly 3.9% sits in the top ten. Sequencing was done on a sample of memory CD4+ T cells from blood. This clonotype was obtained from a female donor in good health, serving as a healthy control.

The chain's CDR3 is CASSYFGDTSDTDTQYF. DNA of the CDR3: TGTGCCAGCAGTTACTTCGGGGACACCTCTGACACAGATACGCAGTATTTT. J is TRBJ2-3 and V is TRBV6-2 or TRBV6-3, with D possibly being TRBD1 (6 bases). Germline CDR1 MNHEY, CDR2 SVGEGT. Trimming stripped 1 base from V and 2 bases from J, with 16 bases between. The CDR3 consists of 17 residues.